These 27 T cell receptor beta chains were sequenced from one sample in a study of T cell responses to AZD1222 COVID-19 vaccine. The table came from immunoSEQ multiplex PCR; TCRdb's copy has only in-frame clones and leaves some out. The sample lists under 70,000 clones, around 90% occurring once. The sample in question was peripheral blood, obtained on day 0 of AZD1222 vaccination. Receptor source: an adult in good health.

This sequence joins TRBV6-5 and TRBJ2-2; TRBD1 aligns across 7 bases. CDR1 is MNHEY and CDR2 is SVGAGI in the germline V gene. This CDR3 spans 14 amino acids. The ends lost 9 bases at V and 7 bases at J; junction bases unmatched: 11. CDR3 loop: CASTPRGQGGELFF. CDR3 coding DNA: TGTGCCAGTACTCCGAGGGGGCAGGGCGGGGAGCTGTTTTTT.

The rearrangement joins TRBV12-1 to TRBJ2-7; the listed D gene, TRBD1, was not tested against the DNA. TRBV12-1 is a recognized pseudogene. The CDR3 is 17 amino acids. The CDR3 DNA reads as TGTGCCAGCAGCTTTGCGGGACACCCAAAAGACTCCTACGAGCAGTACTTC. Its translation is CASSFAGHPKDSYEQYF.

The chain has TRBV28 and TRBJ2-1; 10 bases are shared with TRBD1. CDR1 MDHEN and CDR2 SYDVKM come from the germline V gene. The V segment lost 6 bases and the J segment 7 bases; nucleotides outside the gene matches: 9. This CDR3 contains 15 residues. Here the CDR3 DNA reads TGTGCCAGCAGCCGACAGGGGGCTCGTATAAATGAGCAGTTCTTC. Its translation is CASSRQGARINEQFF. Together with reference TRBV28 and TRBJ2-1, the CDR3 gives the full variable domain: DVKVTQSSRYLVKRTGEKVFLECVQDMDHENMFWYRQDPGLGLRLIYFSYDVKMKEKGDIPEGYSVSREKKERFSLILESASTNQTSMYLCASSRQGARINEQFFGPGTRLTVL.

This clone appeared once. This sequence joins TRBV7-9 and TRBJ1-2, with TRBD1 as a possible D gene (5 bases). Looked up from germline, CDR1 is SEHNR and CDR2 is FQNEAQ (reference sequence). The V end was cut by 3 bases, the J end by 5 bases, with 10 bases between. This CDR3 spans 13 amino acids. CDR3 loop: CASSFGGGYGYTF. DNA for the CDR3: TGTGCCAGCAGCTTCGGGGGAGGTTATGGCTACACCTTC.

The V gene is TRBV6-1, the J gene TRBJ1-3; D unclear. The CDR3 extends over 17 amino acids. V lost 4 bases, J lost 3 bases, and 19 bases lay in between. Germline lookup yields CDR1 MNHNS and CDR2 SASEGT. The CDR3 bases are TGTGCCAGCAGTGTCAGCCCCCGGACGTCGAATGGAAACACCATATATTTT. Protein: CASSVSPRTSNGNTIYF.

For the CDR3, the DNA is TGTGCCAGCAGCTTGGGGAAAAATAATCAGCCCCAGCATTTT. This gives the protein CASSLGKNNQPQHF. J is TRBJ1-5 and V is TRBV7-2, with D unclear. This CDR3 is 14 amino acids long. V lost 3 bases to trimming and J lost 4 bases, with 10 bases between them. Germline lookup yields CDR1 SGHTA and CDR2 FQGNSA.

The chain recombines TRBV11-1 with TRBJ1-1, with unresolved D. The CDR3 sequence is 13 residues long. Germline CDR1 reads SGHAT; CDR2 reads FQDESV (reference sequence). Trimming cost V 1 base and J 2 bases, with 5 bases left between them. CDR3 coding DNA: TGTGCCAGCAGCTTAGTATCAAACACTGAAGCTTTCTTT. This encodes CASSLVSNTEAFF.

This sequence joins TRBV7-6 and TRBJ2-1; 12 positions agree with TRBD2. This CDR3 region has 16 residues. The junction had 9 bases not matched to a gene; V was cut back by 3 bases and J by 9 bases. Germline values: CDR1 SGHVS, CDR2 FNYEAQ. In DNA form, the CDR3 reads TGTGCCAGCAGCTTTTCTAGCGGGAGGGCACTTGGTGAGCAGTTCTTC. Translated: CASSFSSGRALGEQFF.

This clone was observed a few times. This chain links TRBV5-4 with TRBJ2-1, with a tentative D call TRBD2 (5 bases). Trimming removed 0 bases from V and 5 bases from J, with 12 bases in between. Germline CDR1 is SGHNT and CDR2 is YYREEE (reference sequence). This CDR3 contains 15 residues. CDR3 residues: CASSLGGRGDNEQFF. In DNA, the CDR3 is TGTGCCAGCAGCTTGGGTGGGAGAGGAGACAATGAGCAGTTCTTC.

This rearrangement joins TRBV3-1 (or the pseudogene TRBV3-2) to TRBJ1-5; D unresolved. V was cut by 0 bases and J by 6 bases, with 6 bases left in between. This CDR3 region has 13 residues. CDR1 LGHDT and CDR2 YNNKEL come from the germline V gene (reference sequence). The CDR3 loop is CASSQDPGQPQHF. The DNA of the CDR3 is TGTGCCAGCAGCCAAGATCCGGGTCAGCCCCAGCATTTT.

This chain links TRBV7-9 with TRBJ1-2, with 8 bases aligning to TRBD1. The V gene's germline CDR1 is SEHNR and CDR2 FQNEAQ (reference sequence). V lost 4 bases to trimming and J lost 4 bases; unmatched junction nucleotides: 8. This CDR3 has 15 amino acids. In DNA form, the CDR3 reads TGTGCCAGCAGCTCAGGACAGGGAGTTAGCTATGGCTACACCTTC. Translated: CASSSGQGVSYGYTF.

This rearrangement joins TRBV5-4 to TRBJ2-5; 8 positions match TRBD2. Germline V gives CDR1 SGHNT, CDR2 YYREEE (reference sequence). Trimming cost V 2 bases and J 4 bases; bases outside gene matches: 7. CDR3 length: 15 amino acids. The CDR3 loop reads CASSLKAGDGETQYF. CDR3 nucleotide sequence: TGTGCCAGCAGCTTAAAAGCGGGAGACGGAGAGACCCAGTACTTC.

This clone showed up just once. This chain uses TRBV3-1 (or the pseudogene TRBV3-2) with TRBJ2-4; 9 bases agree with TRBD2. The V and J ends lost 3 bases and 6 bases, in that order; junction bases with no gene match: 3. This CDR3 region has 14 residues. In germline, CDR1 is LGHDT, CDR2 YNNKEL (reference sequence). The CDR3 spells CASSQREGANIQYF. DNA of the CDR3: TGTGCCAGCAGCCAGCGGGAGGGGGCAAACATTCAGTACTTC.

This chain's CDR3 is CASSFGQGLNQPQHF. The DNA for the CDR3 is TGTGCCAGCAGCTTCGGACAGGGGTTGAATCAGCCCCAGCATTTT. V and J are TRBV7-9 and TRBJ1-5, with TRBD1 identical over 9 bases. V trimming: 3 bases; J trimming: 4 bases; junction bases outside the gene matches: 4. Per the germline V gene, CDR1 is SEHNR and CDR2 is FQNEAQ (reference sequence). The CDR3 is made up of 15 amino acids.

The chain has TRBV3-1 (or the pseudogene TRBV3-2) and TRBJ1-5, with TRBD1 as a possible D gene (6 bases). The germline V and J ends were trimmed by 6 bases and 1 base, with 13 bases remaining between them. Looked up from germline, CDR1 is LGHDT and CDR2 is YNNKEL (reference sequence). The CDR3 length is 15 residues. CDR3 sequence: CASSPGGASNQPQHF. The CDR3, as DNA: TGTGCCAGCAGTCCGGGGGGCGCGAGCAATCAGCCCCAGCATTTT.

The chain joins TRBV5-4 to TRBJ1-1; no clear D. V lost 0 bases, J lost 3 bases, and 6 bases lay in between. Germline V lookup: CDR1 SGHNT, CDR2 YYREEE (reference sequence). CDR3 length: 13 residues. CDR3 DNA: TGTGCCAGCAGCTTGGACCGGGACACTGAAGCTTTCTTT. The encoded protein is CASSLDRDTEAFF.

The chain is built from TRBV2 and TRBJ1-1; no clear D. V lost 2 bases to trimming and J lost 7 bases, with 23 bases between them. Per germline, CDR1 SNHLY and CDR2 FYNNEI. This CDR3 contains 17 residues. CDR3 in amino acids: CASSESLPRSERIEAFF. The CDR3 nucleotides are TGTGCCAGCAGTGAATCTCTCCCTCGGTCCGAGCGTATTGAAGCTTTCTTT.

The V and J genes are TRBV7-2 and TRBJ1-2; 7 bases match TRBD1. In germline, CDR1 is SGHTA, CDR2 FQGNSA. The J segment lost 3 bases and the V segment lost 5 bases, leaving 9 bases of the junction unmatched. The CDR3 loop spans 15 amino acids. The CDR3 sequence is CASSPKGGEDYGYTF. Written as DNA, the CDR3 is TGTGCCAGCAGCCCGAAAGGGGGCGAGGACTATGGCTACACCTTC.

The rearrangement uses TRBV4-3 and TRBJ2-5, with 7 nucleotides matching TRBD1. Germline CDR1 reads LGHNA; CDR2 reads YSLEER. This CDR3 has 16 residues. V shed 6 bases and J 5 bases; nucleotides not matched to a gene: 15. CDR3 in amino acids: CASSQQVGNRGETQYF. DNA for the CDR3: TGCGCCAGCAGTCAACAAGTAGGGAACAGGGGTGAGACCCAGTACTTC.

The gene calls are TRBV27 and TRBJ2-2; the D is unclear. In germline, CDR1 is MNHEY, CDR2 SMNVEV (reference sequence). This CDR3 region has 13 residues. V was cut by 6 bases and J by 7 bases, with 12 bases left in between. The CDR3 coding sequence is TGTGCCAGCAGGACGAAGCTGGACGGGGAGCTGTTTTTT. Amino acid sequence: CASRTKLDGELFF.

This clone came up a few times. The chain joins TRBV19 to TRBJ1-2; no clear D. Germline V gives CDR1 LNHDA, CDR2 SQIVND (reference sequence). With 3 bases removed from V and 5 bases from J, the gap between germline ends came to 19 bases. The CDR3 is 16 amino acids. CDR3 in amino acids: CASSIGPAGLGYGYTF. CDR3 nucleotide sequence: TGTGCCAGTAGTATCGGTCCAGCAGGATTAGGTTATGGCTACACCTTC.

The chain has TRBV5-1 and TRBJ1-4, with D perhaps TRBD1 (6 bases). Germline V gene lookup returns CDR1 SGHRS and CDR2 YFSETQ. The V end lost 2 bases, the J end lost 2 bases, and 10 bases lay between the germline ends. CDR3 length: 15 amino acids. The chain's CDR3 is CASSFSGATNEKLFF. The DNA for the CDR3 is TGCGCCAGCAGCTTCTCAGGGGCGACTAATGAAAAACTGTTTTTT.

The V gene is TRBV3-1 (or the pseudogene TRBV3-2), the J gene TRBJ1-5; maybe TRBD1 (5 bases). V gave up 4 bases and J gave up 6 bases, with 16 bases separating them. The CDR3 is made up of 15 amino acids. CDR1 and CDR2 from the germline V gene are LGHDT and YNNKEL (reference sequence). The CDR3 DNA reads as TGTGCCAGCAGCCCCATGGGAGGGGTGGGTCAGCCCCAGCATTTT. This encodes CASSPMGGVGQPQHF.

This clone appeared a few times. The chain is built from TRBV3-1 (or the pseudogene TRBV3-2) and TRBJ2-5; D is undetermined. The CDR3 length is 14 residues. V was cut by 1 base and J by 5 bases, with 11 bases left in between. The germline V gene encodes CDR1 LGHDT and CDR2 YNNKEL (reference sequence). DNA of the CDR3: TGTGCCAGCAGCCAAGCAAGGCTAGGGGAGACCCAGTACTTC. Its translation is CASSQARLGETQYF.

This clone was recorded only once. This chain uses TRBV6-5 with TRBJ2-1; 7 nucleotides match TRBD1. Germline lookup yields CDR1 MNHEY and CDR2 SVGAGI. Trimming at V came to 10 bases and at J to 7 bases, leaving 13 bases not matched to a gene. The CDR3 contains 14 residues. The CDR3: CAISDRAKGNEQFF. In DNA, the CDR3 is TGTGCCATTAGCGACAGGGCTAAGGGTAATGAGCAGTTCTTC.

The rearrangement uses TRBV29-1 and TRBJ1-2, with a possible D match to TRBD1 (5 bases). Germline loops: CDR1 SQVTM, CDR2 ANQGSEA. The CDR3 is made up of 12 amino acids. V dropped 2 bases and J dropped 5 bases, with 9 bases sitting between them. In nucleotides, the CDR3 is TGCAGCGTTGAACAGGGTTGGTATGGCTACACCTTC. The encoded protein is CSVEQGWYGYTF.

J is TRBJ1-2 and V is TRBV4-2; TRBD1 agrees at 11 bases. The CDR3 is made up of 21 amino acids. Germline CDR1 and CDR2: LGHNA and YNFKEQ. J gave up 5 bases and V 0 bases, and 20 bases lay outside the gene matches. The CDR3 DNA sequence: TGTGCCAGCAGCCAAGAGAAGGGACAGGGGGGGACCCCCTTTGGTAGGTATGGCTACACCTTC. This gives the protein CASSQEKGQGGTPFGRYGYTF.